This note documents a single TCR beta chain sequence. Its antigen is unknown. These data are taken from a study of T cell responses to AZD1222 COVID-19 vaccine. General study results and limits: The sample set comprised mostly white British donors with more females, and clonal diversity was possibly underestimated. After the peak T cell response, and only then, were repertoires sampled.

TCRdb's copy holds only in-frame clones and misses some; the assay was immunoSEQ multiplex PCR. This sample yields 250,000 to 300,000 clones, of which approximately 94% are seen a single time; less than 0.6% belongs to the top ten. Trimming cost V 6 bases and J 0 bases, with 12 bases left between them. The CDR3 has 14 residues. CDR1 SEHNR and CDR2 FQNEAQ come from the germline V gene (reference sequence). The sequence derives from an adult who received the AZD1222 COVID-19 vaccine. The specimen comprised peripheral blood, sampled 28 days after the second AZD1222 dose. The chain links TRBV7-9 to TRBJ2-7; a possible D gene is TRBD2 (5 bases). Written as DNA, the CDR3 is TGTGCCAGCAGTCCTTCGGGGATCTCCTACGAGCAGTACTTC. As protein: CASSPSGISYEQYF.